This entry lists 19 T cell receptor beta chains sequenced from one sample in a study of spatial heterogeneity in lung cancer. These receptors have no known antigen. TCRdb ran MiXCR on the 5' RACE reads and lists one entry per CDR3 protein. The table shows 2,000 to 2,500 distinct CDR3 sequences, with roughly an eighth occurring only once. Findings and caveats of the study: Expanded alpha and beta TCR counts within tumors tracked tumor mutation counts.

Time point specified: sample taken at primary tumor resection. The source material was lung tumor tissue, sampled at surgery. The source of these receptors is a male donor with early-stage non-small cell lung cancer.

This clonotype rates as medium-sized. This chain uses TRBV10-3 with TRBJ2-5; weak D call: TRBD2 (6 bases). Trimming left V 4 bases short and J 2 bases short, with 11 bases between. CDR3 length: 14 residues. Per germline, CDR1 ENHRY and CDR2 SYGVKD. The chain's CDR3 is CAISGGLPQETQYF. CDR3 nucleotides: TGTGCCATCAGTGGGGGACTGCCGCAAGAGACCCAGTACTTC.

Judged by abundance, this clonotype is medium-sized. The chain couples TRBV25-1 to TRBJ1-5, with D possibly being TRBD1 (6 bases). This CDR3 has 14 residues. V dropped 2 bases and J dropped 4 bases, with 9 bases sitting between them. Germline V gene sequence: CDR1 MGHDK, CDR2 SYGVNS. This CDR3 reads CASSETGYNQPQHF. The CDR3 bases are TGTGCCAGCAGTGAAACAGGGTATAATCAGCCCCAGCATTTT.

The rearrangement uses TRBV3-1 and TRBJ2-2; 11 bases fit TRBD1. There are 17 residues in the CDR3. V dropped 2 bases and J dropped 5; count of bases not matched to a gene: 7. Germline-derived CDR1 and CDR2 are LGHDT and YNNKEL (reference sequence). CDR3 coding DNA: TGTGCCAGCAGCCAACGTTCGGGACAGGGGGTGACCGGGGAGCTGTTTTTT. Translating gives CASSQRSGQGVTGELFF.

This clonotype ranks as medium-sized (0.01 to 0.1%). This chain uses TRBV7-9 with TRBJ2-3; D call uncertain. V was cut by 5 bases and J by 6 bases, with 18 bases left in between. The CDR3 is 15 amino acids. Germline-derived CDR1 and CDR2 are SEHNR and FQNEAQ (reference sequence). As DNA, the CDR3 is TGTGCCAGCAGCCCGACTTCCGTGGTCTTGGATACGCAGTATTTT. Translating it yields CASSPTSVVLDTQYF.

The table lists this clonotype with many counts. The chain carries TRBV5-4 and TRBJ1-4, with D perhaps matching TRBD1 (5 bases). CDR1 SGHNT and CDR2 YYREEE come from the germline V gene (reference sequence). This CDR3 comprises 14 residues. Trimming removed 0 bases at V and 7 bases at J, with 10 bases between. The chain's CDR3 is CASSLEGRGEKLFF. DNA of the CDR3: TGTGCCAGCAGCTTGGAGGGGAGAGGTGAAAAACTGTTTTTT.

Judged by abundance, this clonotype is medium-sized. The V gene is TRBV20-1, the J gene TRBJ2-7; D is ambiguous. Germline V gene lookup returns CDR1 DFQATT and CDR2 SNEGSKA (reference sequence). The CDR3 consists of 14 residues. V lost 5 bases, J lost 4 bases, and 18 bases lay in between. The CDR3 DNA follows: TGCAGTGCTTCCAAGGCAGGAAATTGGTACGAGCAGTACTTC. Translated, it gives CSASKAGNWYEQYF.

Sample share makes this clonotype medium-sized. The CDR3 is CASSPPGQGGSYSNQPQHF. For the CDR3, the DNA is TGTGCCAGCTCACCACCCGGGCAAGGGGGATCATATAGCAATCAGCCCCAGCATTTT. The rearrangement uses TRBV18 and TRBJ1-5; D perhaps matches TRBD1 (6 bases). The length of the CDR3 is 19 residues. The germline V gene has CDR1 KGHSH and CDR2 LQKENI. V was pared by 0 bases and J by 0 bases, with 18 bases between.

This clonotype is medium-sized by share. This chain joins TRBV20-1 and TRBJ1-4; 7 positions match TRBD1. Unmatched junction bases numbered 7, after V lost 0 bases and J lost 6 bases. The germline V gene has CDR1 DFQATT and CDR2 SNEGSKA (reference sequence). The CDR3 length is 15 residues. CDR3 loop: CSAREVTGIDEKLFF. DNA for the CDR3: TGCAGTGCTAGAGAGGTGACAGGGATTGATGAAAAACTGTTTTTT.

V is TRBV28 and J is TRBJ2-2; no definite D call. Germline values: CDR1 MDHEN, CDR2 SYDVKM. V gave up 7 bases and J gave up 4 bases, with 19 bases separating them. The CDR3 has 16 residues. The CDR3 sequence: CASIPTVGGFTGELFF. The CDR3 DNA sequence: TGTGCCAGCATTCCTACTGTCGGTGGGTTCACCGGGGAGCTGTTTTTT.

This clonotype showed up just a few times. V usage is TRBV18 and J usage is TRBJ2-3, with 9 bases lining up with TRBD2. The germline V gene has CDR1 KGHSH and CDR2 LQKENI. The CDR3 has 19 amino acids. V trimming: 0 bases; J trimming: 0 bases; junction bases outside the gene matches: 10. The CDR3 reads CASSPPRAGGTRSTDTQYF. The CDR3 DNA reads TGTGCCAGCTCACCACCGAGAGCGGGGGGAACCCGTAGCACAGATACGCAGTATTTT.

By share, this clonotype counts as medium-sized (0.01 to 0.1%). This chain joins TRBV13 and TRBJ1-3, with D unresolved. Per germline, CDR1 PRHDT and CDR2 FYEKMQ (reference sequence). CDR3 length: 15 amino acids. Deletions cut 5 bases from V and 0 bases from J, with 11 bases between. The DNA of the CDR3 is TGTGCCAGCAGCGCGCGACTGGACTCTGGAAACACCATATATTTT. This translates into CASSARLDSGNTIYF. Variable domain in full (rest from reference TRBV13 and TRBJ1-3): AAGVIQSPRHLIKEKRETATLKCYPIPRHDTVYWYQQGPGQDPQFLISFYEKMQSDKGSIPDRFSAQQFSDYHSELNMSSLELGDSALYFCASSARLDSGNTIYFGEGSWLTVV.

This clonotype is labeled medium-sized. The rearrangement joins TRBV12-3 or TRBV12-4 to TRBJ1-2; TRBD1 agrees at 7 bases. Trimming took 6 bases from V and 4 from J; bases not matched to a gene: 11. The CDR3 sequence is 15 residues long. For the CDR3, the DNA is TGTGCCAGCAGACCGACAGGGCTTTGGAGCTATGGCTACACCTTC. This encodes CASRPTGLWSYGYTF.

This clonotype was seen at least ten times. V and J are TRBV6-5 and TRBJ2-3; D is undetermined. CDR1 and CDR2 (germline): MNHEY, SVGAGI. V lost 2 bases and J lost 2, with 11 bases in between. The CDR3 length is 15 residues. The CDR3 region is CASSYGRGYTDTQYF. The DNA of the CDR3 is TGTGCCAGCAGTTACGGTCGCGGTTACACAGATACGCAGTATTTT.

This chain links TRBV11-2 with TRBJ2-3; D is unresolved. V was shortened by 5 bases and J by 7 bases, with 13 bases between the two germline ends. The CDR3 loop spans 13 amino acids. The germline V gene has CDR1 SGHAT and CDR2 FQNNGV. The chain's CDR3 is CASSRASGNTQYF. The CDR3 DNA follows: TGTGCCAGCAGCCGAGCCTCCGGCAATACGCAGTATTTT.

In its sample, this clonotype was seen many times. The chain links TRBV19 to TRBJ2-1; TRBD1 might be the D (6 bases). CDR1 and CDR2 (germline): LNHDA, SQIVND (reference sequence). V gave up 6 bases and J gave up 3 bases, with 9 bases separating them. The CDR3 is 13 residues long. CDR3 amino acids: CASRWDIYNEQFF. The CDR3 DNA follows: TGTGCCAGTAGATGGGACATCTACAATGAGCAGTTCTTC.

The chain is built from TRBV12-3 or TRBV12-4 and TRBJ2-7, with a possible D match to TRBD2 (5 bases). V dropped 1 base and J dropped 7 bases, with 11 bases sitting between them. The CDR3 totals 13 residues. The CDR3 protein is CASSLVGIQEQYF. As DNA, the CDR3 is TGTGCCAGCAGTTTAGTCGGGATCCAGGAGCAGTACTTC.

By its share, this clonotype is medium-sized. The chain combines TRBV3-1 with TRBJ2-3, with D perhaps matching TRBD2 (7 bases). Per the germline V gene, CDR1 is LGHDT and CDR2 is YNNKEL (reference sequence). Trimming stripped 2 bases from V and 3 bases from J, with 18 bases between. The CDR3 contains 17 residues. The CDR3 DNA reads as TGTGCCAGCAGCCAACCCTTAGGGGGGGGCCGGACAGATACGCAGTATTTT. This encodes CASSQPLGGGRTDTQYF.

This clonotype was observed many times. The rearrangement joins TRBV4-2 to TRBJ2-5; D remains ambiguous. The germline CDR1 and CDR2 sequences are LGHNA and YNFKEQ. The CDR3 length is 18 residues. Trimming removed 4 bases at V and 4 bases at J, with 25 bases between. CDR3 DNA: TGTGCCAGCAGCCGCCTAGGAATGGCTAACCGATACCTAGAGACCCAGTACTTC. This sequence encodes CASSRLGMANRYLETQYF.

Only a few counts were recorded for this clonotype. This rearrangement joins TRBV7-8 to TRBJ1-6, with 7 nucleotides matching TRBD1. Germline-derived CDR1 and CDR2 are SGHVS and FQNEAQ. This CDR3 contains 15 residues. V lost 1 base, J lost 6 bases, and 3 bases stayed unmatched. CDR3 sequence (DNA): TGTGCCAGCAGCTTAGGTGGGACAGCTAATTCACCCCTCCACTTT. Protein: CASSLGGTANSPLHF.